This T cell receptor beta chain comes out of a study of beta chain features in type 1 diabetes. Study background: Across every sample, about 100 million sorted cells were examined in total.

Broader study findings: The study found moderately but significantly shorter TCRB CDR3s in all four CD4+ subsets of Type 1 diabetes patients.

All of the isolated RNA was reverse transcribed, so expressed TCRB transcripts were sequenced. The assay was immunoSEQ multiplex PCR, and TCRdb's table has in-frame clones only and misses some. The data hold about 260,000 clones, with approximately 20% observed a single time. This clone was seen only once. The antigen remains unidentified. The source material was naive CD4+ T cells from blood. The clonotype originates from a woman in her thirties or forties with type 1 diabetes.

CDR3 residues: CASSPGGLEQFF. The CDR3 coding sequence is TGTGCCAGCAGCCCCGGCGGACTTGAGCAGTTCTTC. The chain has TRBV7-2 and TRBJ2-1; D may be TRBD2 (5 bases). The CDR3 runs to 12 residues. V shed 5 bases and J shed 9 bases, with 11 bases lying between them. Germline CDR1 SGHTA, CDR2 FQGNSA.